The source of this T cell receptor (beta chain) is a study of blood T cell repertoires in COVID-19. Study-wide background: Collection of acute and convalescent COVID-19 samples took place in the United States, Italy and Spain. In each case, the material was cDNA or gDNA derived from T cells, B-cell-depleted T cells, or PBMCs.

Authors' data handling: Reference gene primer amplification gave estimated nucleated cell counts. Here immunoSEQ multiplex PCR was the method, and the copy in TCRdb shows in-frame clones only, minus some. The DNA was the basis for D and trimming; V, J and clone size are from that table. The repertoire holds approximately 240,000 clones, with approximately 91% as singletons. This clone has only a few counts. The receptor was isolated from a woman between 40 and 55 years old who had recovered from COVID-19. Sequenced sample: peripheral blood.

In nucleotides, the CDR3 is TGTGCCAGCAGCCCCGGACAGTCAAGCAATGGCTACACCTTC. Encoded protein: CASSPGQSSNGYTF. V gene TRBV5-6 combines with J gene TRBJ1-2, with D maybe TRBD1 (6 bases). Trimming pared 4 bases from V and 6 bases from J, leaving 16 bases between. Germline-derived CDR1 and CDR2 are SGHDT and YYEEEE. The CDR3 spans 14 residues.